A single sample is the source of the 17 T cell receptor beta chains below, sequenced in a study of blood T cells in healthy people across ages. A sample-barcoded 5' primer and a J-beta primer mix were used in a second PCR of roughly 6 to 11 cycles. MiXCR, run by TCRdb on the 5' RACE reads, gives a single entry per CDR3 protein. Of around 1,000,000 distinct CDR3 sequences in the sample, 20% to 25% were seen once. These data were likewise used in another study, on T cells of mothers and their children.

The sequencing sample was made of blood. These receptor sequences come from a girl under 10 years old in good health.

The chain is built from TRBV7-8 and TRBJ2-7, with D hard to call. This CDR3 region has 13 residues. V lost 5 bases and J 2 bases, leaving 10 bases between the germline ends. Germline V gene lookup returns CDR1 SGHVS and CDR2 FQNEAQ. The CDR3: CASSPLATYEQYF. CDR3 coding DNA: TGTGCCAGCAGCCCGCTTGCCACCTACGAGCAGTACTTC.

This chain joins TRBV14 and TRBJ2-5; the D is unclear. Germline CDR1 SGHDN, CDR2 FVKESK. CDR3 length: 14 residues. Trimming took off 4 bases at V and 0 bases at J, with 9 bases between the two ends. CDR3 loop: CASSPRRYQETQYF. The CDR3 DNA reads as TGTGCCAGCAGCCCACGTAGGTACCAAGAGACCCAGTACTTC.

The chain uses TRBV20-1 and TRBJ2-3, with D possibly matching TRBD2 (5 bases). V was trimmed by 6 bases and J by 0 bases, leaving 13 bases between them. Germline CDR1 is DFQATT and CDR2 is SNEGSKA (reference sequence). The CDR3 sequence is 14 residues long. CDR3 protein: CSARANPSTDTQYF. For the CDR3, the DNA is TGCAGTGCGAGGGCCAATCCTAGCACAGATACGCAGTATTTT.

This clonotype occurred a few times. The chain recombines TRBV29-1 with TRBJ1-2; D may be TRBD1 (5 bases). V lost 5 bases to trimming and J lost 7 bases, with 17 bases between them. Germline values: CDR1 SQVTM, CDR2 ANQGSEA. The length of the CDR3 is 13 residues. The CDR3 spells CSVPQRRGGGYTF. CDR3 in DNA: TGCAGCGTTCCCCAGAGGCGCGGGGGTGGCTACACCTTC.

The rearrangement joins TRBV7-3 to TRBJ2-3; D tentatively fits TRBD1 or TRBD2 (6 bases each). The CDR3 consists of 17 residues. The V end was cut by 5 bases, the J end by 2 bases, with 20 bases between. CDR1 SGHTA and CDR2 FQGTGA come from the germline V gene. CDR3 DNA sequence: TGTGCCAGCAGCGAAAGAGGGGGGTTTGGGTCCACAGATACGCAGTATTTT. Translating gives CASSERGGFGSTDTQYF.

The chain combines TRBV29-1 with TRBJ2-1, with D tentatively TRBD2 (6 bases). V lost 2 bases and J 7 bases, leaving 12 bases between the germline ends. In germline, CDR1 is SQVTM, CDR2 ANQGSEA. The CDR3 consists of 13 residues. For the CDR3, the DNA is TGCAGCGTTGAACCGGGACTCGGGAATGAGCAGTTCTTC. It yields the protein CSVEPGLGNEQFF.

This clonotype appeared a few times. The chain combines TRBV12-3 or TRBV12-4 with TRBJ2-1; TRBD2 matches 12 bases. J was trimmed by 9 bases and V by 5 bases; bases with no gene match: 5. The CDR3 has 14 residues. CDR3 protein: CASSQTSGGIEQFF. The CDR3, as DNA: TGTGCCAGCAGTCAAACTAGCGGGGGGATTGAGCAGTTCTTC.

DNA of the CDR3: TGTGCCAGTAGCCGGGGTTTGCGCACAACTAATGAAAAACTGTTTTTT. Residues: CASSRGLRTTNEKLFF. The rearrangement uses TRBV19 and TRBJ1-4; D not resolved. V shed 6 bases and J shed 0 bases, with 14 bases lying between them. CDR3 size: 16 residues. CDR1 is LNHDA, CDR2 SQIVND, per germline (reference sequence).

V usage is TRBV12-3 or TRBV12-4 and J usage is TRBJ2-5; D is ambiguous. The CDR3 contains 13 residues. Trimming stripped 8 bases from V and 3 bases from J, with 13 bases between. The CDR3 region is CASRILGKETQYF. The DNA of the CDR3 is TGTGCCAGCCGGATCTTGGGGAAAGAGACCCAGTACTTC.

The chain combines TRBV7-8 with TRBJ2-1; no clear D. There are 16 residues in the CDR3. V was pared by 0 bases and J by 5 bases, with 14 bases between. In germline, CDR1 is SGHVS, CDR2 FQNEAQ. The CDR3 coding sequence is TGTGCCAGCAGCTTAGCCCCCGGGCGGCAGAACAATGAGCAGTTCTTC. It specifies CASSLAPGRQNNEQFF.

This clonotype was picked up a small number of times. This chain uses TRBV6-1 with TRBJ1-5; a possible D gene is TRBD1 (5 bases). Trimming left V 2 bases short and J 0 bases short, with 26 bases between. The germline V gene has CDR1 MNHNS and CDR2 SASEGT. This CDR3 is built from 21 residues. The CDR3 nucleotides are TGTGCCAGCAGTGAACGTATAGGGGTCCCCGCCGGAGGATATAGCAATCAGCCCCAGCATTTT. Its translation is CASSERIGVPAGGYSNQPQHF.

The chain couples TRBV11-1 to TRBJ1-5; D call uncertain. The germline V gene encodes CDR1 SGHAT and CDR2 FQDESV (reference sequence). The CDR3 totals 13 residues. The ends were cut back, 2 bases at V and 8 bases at J, with 10 bases in the middle. CDR3 coding DNA: TGTGCCAGCAGCTTAAACTGGTTGGAGCCCCAGCATTTT. Protein: CASSLNWLEPQHF.

This clonotype has a handful of counts. The chain combines TRBV7-2 with TRBJ2-4; the match to TRBD1 covers 10 bases. CDR1 is SGHTA, CDR2 FQGNSA, per germline. V lost 3 bases to trimming and J lost 8 bases; unmatched junction nucleotides: 4. The CDR3 runs 14 residues. As DNA, the CDR3 is TGTGCCAGCAGCTTCCGGGACAGGGGATACATTCAGTACTTC. Amino acids: CASSFRDRGYIQYF.

V usage is TRBV10-3 and J usage is TRBJ2-1, with D tentatively TRBD2 (6 bases). The germline V gene encodes CDR1 ENHRY and CDR2 SYGVKD. The CDR3 has 14 residues. V was clipped by 10 bases and J by 5 bases, with 18 bases between them. CDR3 region: CATSGRDTDNEQFF. CDR3 DNA sequence: TGTGCCACATCAGGGCGGGATACTGACAATGAGCAGTTCTTC.

This sequence joins TRBV28 and TRBJ1-5; D gene uncertain. The CDR3 has 12 amino acids. The germline V gene has CDR1 MDHEN and CDR2 SYDVKM. Between the trimmed V and J ends, which lost 8 bases and 4 bases, there was a span of 9 bases. CDR3 protein: CASDNLNQPQHF. The CDR3 DNA is TGTGCCAGCGACAACCTAAATCAGCCCCAGCATTTT. Together with reference TRBV28 and TRBJ1-5, the CDR3 gives the full variable domain: DVKVTQSSRYLVKRTGEKVFLECVQDMDHENMFWYRQDPGLGLRLIYFSYDVKMKEKGDIPEGYSVSREKKERFSLILESASTNQTSMYLCASDNLNQPQHFGDGTRLSIL.

The genes are TRBV12-3 or TRBV12-4 and TRBJ2-3, with D tentatively TRBD2 (5 bases). The CDR3 runs to 17 residues. V lost 3 bases and J lost 3, with 19 bases in between. The CDR3 region is CASSFGRLAGSTDTQYF. CDR3 DNA: TGTGCCAGCAGTTTCGGTCGGCTAGCTGGTTCGACAGATACGCAGTATTTT.

Of note for this clonotype: The junction departs from the called germline gene at one end, perhaps through a read error. The chain has TRBV5-1 and TRBJ2-5; no reliable D call. CDR1 is SGHRS, CDR2 YFSETQ, per germline. CDR3 length: 8 residues. The CDR3 nucleotides are TGCGCCAGCAGCGAGCCCCCCTTC. Encoded protein: CASSEPPF. Drawing the rest from reference TRBV5-1 and TRBJ2-5, the complete variable domain is KAGVTQTPRYLIKTRGQQVTLSCSPISGHRSVSWYQQTPGQGLQFLFEYFSETQRNKGNFPGRFSGRQFSNSRSEMNVSTLELGDSALYLCASSEPPFGPGTRLLVL.